This TCR beta chain was found in a study of cytomegalovirus exposure and HLA in healthy donors. It was the approximately 110-subject validation cohort, separate from the approximately 700-subject first cohort, to which the donors belonged. Note on this clone: Its cognate antigen is unknown.

Study-level findings and limits: The study found most TCR sequences rare, yet found some public TCRs in many donors. In vitro data verified three CMV-associated chains as specific for CMV antigens.

TCRdb's copy holds only in-frame clones and misses some; the assay was immunoSEQ multiplex PCR. This sample has 98,000 or so clones, with over 75% found just once. The TCR sequence derives from a woman in her late teens or twenties in good health and CMV-seronegative. What was sequenced was PBMCs.

CDR3 in amino acids: CACPPGQGAPGYTF. Here the CDR3 DNA reads TGTGCCTGCCCCCCGGGACAGGGGGCGCCCGGCTACACCTTC. The chain combines TRBV30 with TRBJ1-2, with 12 bases identical to TRBD1. The junction had 10 bases not matched to a gene; V was cut back by 6 bases and J by 8 bases. This CDR3 is built from 14 residues. Germline lookup yields CDR1 GTSNPN and CDR2 SVGIG (reference sequence).